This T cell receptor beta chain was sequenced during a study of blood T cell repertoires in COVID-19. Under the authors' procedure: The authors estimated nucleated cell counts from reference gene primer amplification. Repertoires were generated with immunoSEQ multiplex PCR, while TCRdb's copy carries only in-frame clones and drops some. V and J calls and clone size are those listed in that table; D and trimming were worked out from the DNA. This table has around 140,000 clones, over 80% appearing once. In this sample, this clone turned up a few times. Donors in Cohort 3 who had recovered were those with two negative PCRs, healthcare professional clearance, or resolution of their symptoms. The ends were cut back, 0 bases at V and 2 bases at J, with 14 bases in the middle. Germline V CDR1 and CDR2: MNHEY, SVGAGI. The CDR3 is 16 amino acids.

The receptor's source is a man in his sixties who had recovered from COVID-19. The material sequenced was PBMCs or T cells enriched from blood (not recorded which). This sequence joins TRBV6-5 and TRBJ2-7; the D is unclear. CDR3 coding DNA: TGTGCCAGCAGTTACTCGGCTCCCCACAATACCTACGAGCAGTACTTC. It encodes CASSYSAPHNTYEQYF.